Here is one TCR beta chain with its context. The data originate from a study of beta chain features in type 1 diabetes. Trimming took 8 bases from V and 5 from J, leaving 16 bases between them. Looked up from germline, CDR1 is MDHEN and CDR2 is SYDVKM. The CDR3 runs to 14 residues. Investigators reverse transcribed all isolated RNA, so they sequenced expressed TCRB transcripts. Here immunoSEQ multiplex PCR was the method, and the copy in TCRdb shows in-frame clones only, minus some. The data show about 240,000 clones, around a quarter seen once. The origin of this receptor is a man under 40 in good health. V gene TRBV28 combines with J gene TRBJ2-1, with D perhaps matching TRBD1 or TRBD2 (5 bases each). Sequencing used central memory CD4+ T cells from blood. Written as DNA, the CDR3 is TGTGCCAGCGCATCCGGGACGGCAGACAATGAGCAGTTCTTC. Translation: CASASGTADNEQFF.